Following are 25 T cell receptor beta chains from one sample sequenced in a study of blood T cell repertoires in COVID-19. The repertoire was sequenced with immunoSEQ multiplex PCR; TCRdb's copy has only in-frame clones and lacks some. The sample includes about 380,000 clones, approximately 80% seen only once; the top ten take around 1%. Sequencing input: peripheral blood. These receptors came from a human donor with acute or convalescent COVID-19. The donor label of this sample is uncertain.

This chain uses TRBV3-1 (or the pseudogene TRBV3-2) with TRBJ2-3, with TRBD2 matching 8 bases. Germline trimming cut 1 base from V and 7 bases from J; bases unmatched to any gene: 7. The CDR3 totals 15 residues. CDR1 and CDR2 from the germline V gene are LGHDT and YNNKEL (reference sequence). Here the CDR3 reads CASSQVAGKGNTQYF. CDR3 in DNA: TGTGCCAGCAGCCAAGTAGCGGGAAAGGGGAATACGCAGTATTTT.

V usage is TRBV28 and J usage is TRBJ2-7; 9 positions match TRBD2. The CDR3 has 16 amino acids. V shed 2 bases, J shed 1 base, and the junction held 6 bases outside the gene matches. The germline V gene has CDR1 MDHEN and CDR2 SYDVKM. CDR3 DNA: TGTGCCAGCAGTTTAACCCCTAGCGGGATATCCTACGAGCAGTACTTC. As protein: CASSLTPSGISYEQYF.

CDR3 in amino acids: CASSPRGDALRGYTF. The CDR3 DNA follows: TGTGCCAGCTCACCTCGCGGAGACGCACTTCGGGGCTACACCTTC. The genes are TRBV18 and TRBJ1-2; D not certain. Germline V gives CDR1 KGHSH, CDR2 LQKENI. The CDR3 loop spans 15 amino acids. The V and J ends lost 3 bases and 8 bases respectively, with 19 bases between them. Full variable domain (remainder filled in from reference TRBV18 and TRBJ1-2): NAGVMQNPRHLVRRRGQEARLRCSPMKGHSHVYWYRQLPEEGLKFMVYLQKENIIDESGMPKERFSAEFPKEGPSILRIQQVVRGDSAAYFCASSPRGDALRGYTFGSGTRLTVV.

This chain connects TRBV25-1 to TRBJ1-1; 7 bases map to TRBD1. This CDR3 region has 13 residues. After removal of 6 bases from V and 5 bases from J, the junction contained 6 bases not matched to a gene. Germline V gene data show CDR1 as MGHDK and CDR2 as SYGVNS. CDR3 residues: CASRIGGATEAFF. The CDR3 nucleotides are TGTGCCAGCAGGATAGGGGGCGCGACTGAAGCTTTCTTT.

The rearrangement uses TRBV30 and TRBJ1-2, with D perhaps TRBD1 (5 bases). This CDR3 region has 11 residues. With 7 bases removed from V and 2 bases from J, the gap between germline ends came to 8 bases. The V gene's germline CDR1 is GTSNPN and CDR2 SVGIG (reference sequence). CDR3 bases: TGTGCCTCGACAGAAAACTATGGCTACACCTTC. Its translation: CASTENYGYTF.

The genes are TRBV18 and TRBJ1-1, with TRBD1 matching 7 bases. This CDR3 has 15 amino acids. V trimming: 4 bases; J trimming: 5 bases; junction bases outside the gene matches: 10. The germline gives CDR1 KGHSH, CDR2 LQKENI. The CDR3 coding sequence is TGTGCCAGCTCACTAATACCGGGACAGCAAACTGAAGCTTTCTTT. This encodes CASSLIPGQQTEAFF.

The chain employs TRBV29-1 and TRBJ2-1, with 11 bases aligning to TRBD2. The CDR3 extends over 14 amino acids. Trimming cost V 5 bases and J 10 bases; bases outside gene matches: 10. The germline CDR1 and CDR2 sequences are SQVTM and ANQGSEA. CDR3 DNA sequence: TGCAGCGTTACTCTAGCGGGGGGCGCCTGGGAGCAGTTCTTC. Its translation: CSVTLAGGAWEQFF.

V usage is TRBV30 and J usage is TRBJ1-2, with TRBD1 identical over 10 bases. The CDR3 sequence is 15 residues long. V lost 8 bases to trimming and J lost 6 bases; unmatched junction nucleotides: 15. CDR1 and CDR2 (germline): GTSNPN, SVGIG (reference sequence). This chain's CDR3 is CAATPGTGAYHGYTF. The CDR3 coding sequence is TGTGCCGCCACCCCAGGGACAGGGGCCTACCATGGCTACACCTTC.

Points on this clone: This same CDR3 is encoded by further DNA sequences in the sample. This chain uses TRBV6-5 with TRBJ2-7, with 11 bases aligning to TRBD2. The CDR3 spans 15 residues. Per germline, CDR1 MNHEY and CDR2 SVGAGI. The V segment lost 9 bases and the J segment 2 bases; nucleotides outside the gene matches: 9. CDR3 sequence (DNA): TGTGCCAGTAACACACTGACTAGCGGGACCTACGAGCAGTACTTC. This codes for CASNTLTSGTYEQYF.

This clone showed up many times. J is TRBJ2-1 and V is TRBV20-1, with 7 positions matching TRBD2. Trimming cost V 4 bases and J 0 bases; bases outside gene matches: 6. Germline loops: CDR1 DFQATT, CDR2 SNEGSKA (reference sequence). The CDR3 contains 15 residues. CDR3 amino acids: CSANEAGFSYNEQFF. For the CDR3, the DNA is TGCAGTGCTAATGAAGCGGGATTCTCCTACAATGAGCAGTTCTTC.

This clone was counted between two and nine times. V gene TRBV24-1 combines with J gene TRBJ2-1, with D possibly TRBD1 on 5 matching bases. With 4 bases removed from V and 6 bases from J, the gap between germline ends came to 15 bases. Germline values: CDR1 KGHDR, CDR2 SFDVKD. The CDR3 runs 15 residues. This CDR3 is CATSDGPVRGNEQFF. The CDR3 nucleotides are TGTGCCACCAGTGACGGTCCGGTTAGGGGCAATGAGCAGTTCTTC.

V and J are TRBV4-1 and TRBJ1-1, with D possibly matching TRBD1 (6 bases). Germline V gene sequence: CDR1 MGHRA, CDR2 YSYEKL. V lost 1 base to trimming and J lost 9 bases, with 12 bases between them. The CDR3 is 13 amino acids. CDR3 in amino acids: CASSQARTVQAFF. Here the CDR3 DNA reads TGCGCCAGCAGCCAAGCTCGGACAGTTCAAGCTTTCTTT.

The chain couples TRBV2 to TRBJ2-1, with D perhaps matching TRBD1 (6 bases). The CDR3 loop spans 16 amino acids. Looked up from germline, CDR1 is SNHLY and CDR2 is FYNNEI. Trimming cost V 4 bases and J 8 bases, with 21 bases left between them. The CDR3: CASSAWVAGAFDEQFF. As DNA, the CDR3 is TGTGCCAGCAGTGCATGGGTGGCAGGGGCTTTCGATGAGCAGTTCTTC.

Here the CDR3 DNA reads TGTGCCAGCAGTGTTGACGGGATCGTCGGCACTGAAGCTTTCTTT. Amino acids: CASSVDGIVGTEAFF. The chain couples TRBV2 to TRBJ1-1; no clear D gene. The germline V gene has CDR1 SNHLY and CDR2 FYNNEI. V lost 4 bases, J lost 4 bases, and 16 bases lay in between. The CDR3 totals 15 residues. The whole variable domain, remainder taken from reference TRBV2 and TRBJ1-1, is EPEVTQTPSHQVTQMGQEVILRCVPISNHLYFYWYRQILGQKVEFLVSFYNNEISEKSEIFDDQFSVERPDGSNFTLKIRSTKLEDSAMYFCASSVDGIVGTEAFFGQGTRLTVV.

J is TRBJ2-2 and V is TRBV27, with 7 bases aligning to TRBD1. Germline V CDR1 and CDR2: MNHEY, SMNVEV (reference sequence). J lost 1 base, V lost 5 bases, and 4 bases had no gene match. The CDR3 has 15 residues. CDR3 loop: CASSVGQWNTGELFF. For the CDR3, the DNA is TGTGCCAGCAGTGTGGGACAGTGGAACACCGGGGAGCTGTTTTTT.

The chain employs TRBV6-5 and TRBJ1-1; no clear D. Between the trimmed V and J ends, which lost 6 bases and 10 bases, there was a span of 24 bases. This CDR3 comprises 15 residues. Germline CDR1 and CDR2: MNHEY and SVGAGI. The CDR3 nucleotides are TGTGCCAGCAGCCCCAGCGGGCAGTCCTACTCGGGAGCTTTCTTT. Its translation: CASSPSGQSYSGAFF.

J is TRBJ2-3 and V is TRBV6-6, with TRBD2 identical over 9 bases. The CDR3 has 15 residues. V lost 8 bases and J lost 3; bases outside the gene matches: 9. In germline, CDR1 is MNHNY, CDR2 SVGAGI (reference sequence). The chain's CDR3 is CASRGSGSRTDTQYF. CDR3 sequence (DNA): TGTGCCAGCCGGGGTAGCGGGAGTCGGACAGATACGCAGTATTTT.

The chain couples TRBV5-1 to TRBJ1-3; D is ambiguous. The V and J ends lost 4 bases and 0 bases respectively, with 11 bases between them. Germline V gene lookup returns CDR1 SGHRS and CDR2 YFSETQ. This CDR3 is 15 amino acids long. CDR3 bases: TGCGCCAGCAGCCTCGACCGGGGCTCTGGAAACACCATATATTTT. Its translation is CASSLDRGSGNTIYF.

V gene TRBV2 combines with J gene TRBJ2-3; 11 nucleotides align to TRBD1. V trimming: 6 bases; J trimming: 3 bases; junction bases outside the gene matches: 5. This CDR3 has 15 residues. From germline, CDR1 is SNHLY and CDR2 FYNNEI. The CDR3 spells CASSRDRGKTDTQYF. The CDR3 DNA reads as TGTGCCAGCAGCCGGGACAGGGGGAAAACAGATACGCAGTATTTT.

CDR3 DNA sequence: TGCGCCAGCAGGGACAGGGTCCTGAACACCGGGGAGCTGTTTTTT. This translates into CASRDRVLNTGELFF. The V call is TRBV5-1, the J call TRBJ2-2; 8 positions agree with TRBD1. V shed 5 bases, J shed 1 base, and the junction held 4 bases outside the gene matches. The V gene's germline CDR1 is SGHRS and CDR2 YFSETQ. The CDR3 runs to 15 residues.

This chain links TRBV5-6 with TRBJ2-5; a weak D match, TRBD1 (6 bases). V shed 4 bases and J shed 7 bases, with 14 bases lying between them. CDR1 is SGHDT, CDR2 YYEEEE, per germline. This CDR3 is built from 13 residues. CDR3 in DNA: TGTGCCAGCAGCACCGGGCCACAGGGGACCCAGTACTTC. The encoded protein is CASSTGPQGTQYF.

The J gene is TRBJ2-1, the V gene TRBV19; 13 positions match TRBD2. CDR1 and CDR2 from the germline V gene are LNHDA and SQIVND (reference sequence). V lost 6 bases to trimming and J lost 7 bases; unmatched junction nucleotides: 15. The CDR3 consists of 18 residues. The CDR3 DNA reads TGTGCCAGTAGCAAAGGAACCGGGACTAGCGGGAATATGAATGAGCAGTTCTTC. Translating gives CASSKGTGTSGNMNEQFF. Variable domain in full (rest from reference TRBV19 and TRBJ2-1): DGGITQSPKYLFRKEGQNVTLSCEQNLNHDAMYWYRQDPGQGLRLIYYSQIVNDFQKGDIAEGYSVSREKKESFPLTVTSAQKNPTAFYLCASSKGTGTSGNMNEQFFGPGTRLTVL.

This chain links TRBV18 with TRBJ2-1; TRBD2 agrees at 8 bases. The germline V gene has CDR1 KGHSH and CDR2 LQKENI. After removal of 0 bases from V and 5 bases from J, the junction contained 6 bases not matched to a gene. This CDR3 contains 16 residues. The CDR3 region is CASSPPGGGGNNEQFF. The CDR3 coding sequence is TGTGCCAGCTCACCACCGGGCGGCGGGGGGAACAATGAGCAGTTCTTC.

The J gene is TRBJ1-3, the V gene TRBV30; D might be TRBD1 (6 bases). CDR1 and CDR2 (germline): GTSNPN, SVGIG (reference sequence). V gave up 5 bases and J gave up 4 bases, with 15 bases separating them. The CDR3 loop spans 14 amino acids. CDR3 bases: TGTGCCTGGGAAACAGGGATTCCGGGAAACACCATATATTTT. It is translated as CAWETGIPGNTIYF.

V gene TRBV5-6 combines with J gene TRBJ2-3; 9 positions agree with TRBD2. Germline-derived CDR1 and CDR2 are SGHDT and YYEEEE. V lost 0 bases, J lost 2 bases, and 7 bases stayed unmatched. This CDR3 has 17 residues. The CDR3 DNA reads TGTGCCAGCAGCTTGGGGCTAGCGGGGACCAACACAGATACGCAGTATTTT. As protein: CASSLGLAGTNTDTQYF.